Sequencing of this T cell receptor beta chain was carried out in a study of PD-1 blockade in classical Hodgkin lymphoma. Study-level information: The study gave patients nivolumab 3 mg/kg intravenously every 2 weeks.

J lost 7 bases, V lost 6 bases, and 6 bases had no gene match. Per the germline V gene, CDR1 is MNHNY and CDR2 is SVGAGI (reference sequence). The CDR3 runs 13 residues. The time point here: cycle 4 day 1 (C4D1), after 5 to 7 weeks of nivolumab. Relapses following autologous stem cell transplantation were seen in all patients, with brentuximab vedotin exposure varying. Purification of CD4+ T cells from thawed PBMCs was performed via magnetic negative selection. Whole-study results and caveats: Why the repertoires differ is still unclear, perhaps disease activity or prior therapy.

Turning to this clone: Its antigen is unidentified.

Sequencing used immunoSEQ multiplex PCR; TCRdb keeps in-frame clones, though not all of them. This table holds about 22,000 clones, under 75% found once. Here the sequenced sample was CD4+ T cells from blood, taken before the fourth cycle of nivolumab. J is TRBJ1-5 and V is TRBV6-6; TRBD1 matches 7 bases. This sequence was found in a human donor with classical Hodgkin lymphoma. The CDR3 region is CASSPIQGQPQHF. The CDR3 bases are TGTGCCAGCAGCCCAATACAGGGGCAGCCCCAGCATTTT.